This TCR beta chain was retrieved from a study of technical replicates of blood from a few donors. V gave up 5 bases and J gave up 7 bases, with 18 bases separating them. CDR3 size: 15 residues. CDR1 is LGHNA, CDR2 YNFKEQ, per germline. Clones were read by immunoSEQ multiplex PCR, and TCRdb kept only the in-frame ones, dropping some. The table shows 50,000 to 70,000 clones, with 91% occurring only once. This sequence was found in a human donor in good health. Some clones in this sample may be carry-over from other donors' samples. The genes are TRBV4-2 and TRBJ2-1; possibly TRBD1 for D (7 bases). Sequencing was carried out using PBMCs. DNA of the CDR3: TGTGCCAGCAGCTCCGCAGGGGGGCCTTCGAATGAGCAGTTCTTC. This translates into CASSSAGGPSNEQFF.